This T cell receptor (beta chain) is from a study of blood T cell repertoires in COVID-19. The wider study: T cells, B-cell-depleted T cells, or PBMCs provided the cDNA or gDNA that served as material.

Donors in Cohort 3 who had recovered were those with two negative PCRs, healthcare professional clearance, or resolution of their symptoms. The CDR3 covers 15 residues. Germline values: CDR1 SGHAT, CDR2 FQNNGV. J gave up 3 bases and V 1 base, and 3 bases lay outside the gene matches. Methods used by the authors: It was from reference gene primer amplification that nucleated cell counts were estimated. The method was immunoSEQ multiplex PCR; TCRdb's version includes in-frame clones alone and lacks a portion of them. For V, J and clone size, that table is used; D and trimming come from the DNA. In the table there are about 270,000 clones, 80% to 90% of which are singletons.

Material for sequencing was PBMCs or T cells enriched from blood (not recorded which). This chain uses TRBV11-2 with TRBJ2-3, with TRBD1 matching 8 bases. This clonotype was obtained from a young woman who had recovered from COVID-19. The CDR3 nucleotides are TGTGCCAGCAGCTTAGTTCAGGGGGCTACAGATACGCAGTATTTT. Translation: CASSLVQGATDTQYF.